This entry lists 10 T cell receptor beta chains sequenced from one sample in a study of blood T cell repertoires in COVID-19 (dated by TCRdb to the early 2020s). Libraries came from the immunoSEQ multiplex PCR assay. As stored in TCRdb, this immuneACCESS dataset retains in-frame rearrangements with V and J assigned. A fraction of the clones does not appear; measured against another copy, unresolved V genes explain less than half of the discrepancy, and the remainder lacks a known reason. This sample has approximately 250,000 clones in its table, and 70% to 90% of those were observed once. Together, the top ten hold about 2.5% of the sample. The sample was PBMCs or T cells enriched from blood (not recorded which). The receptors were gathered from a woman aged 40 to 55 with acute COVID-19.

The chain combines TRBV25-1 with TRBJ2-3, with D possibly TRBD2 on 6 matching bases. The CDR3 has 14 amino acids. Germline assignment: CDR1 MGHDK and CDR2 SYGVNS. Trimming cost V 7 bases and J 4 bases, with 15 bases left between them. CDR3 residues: CASTSWGGSDTQYF. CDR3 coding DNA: TGTGCCAGCACCTCTTGGGGAGGCTCAGATACGCAGTATTTT.

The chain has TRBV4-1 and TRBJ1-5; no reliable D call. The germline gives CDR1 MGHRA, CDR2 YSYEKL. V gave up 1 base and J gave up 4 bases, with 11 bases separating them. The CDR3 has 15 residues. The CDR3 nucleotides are TGCGCCAGCAGCCAAGCCAGGCAGGTAAATCAGCCCCAGCATTTT. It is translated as CASSQARQVNQPQHF.

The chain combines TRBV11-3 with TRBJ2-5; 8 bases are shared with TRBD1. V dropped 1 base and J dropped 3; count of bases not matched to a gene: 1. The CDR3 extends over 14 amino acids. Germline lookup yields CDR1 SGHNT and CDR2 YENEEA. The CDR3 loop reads CASSLGQGKETQYF. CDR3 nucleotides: TGTGCCAGCAGCTTAGGACAGGGGAAAGAGACCCAGTACTTC.

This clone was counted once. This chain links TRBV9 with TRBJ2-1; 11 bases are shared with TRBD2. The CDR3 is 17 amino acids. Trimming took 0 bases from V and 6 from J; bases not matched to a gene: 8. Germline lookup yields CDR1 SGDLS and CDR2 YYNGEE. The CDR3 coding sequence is TGTGCCAGCAGCGTAGTAGCGGGAGGGCTCTCTAGCAATGAGCAGTTCTTC. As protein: CASSVVAGGLSSNEQFF.

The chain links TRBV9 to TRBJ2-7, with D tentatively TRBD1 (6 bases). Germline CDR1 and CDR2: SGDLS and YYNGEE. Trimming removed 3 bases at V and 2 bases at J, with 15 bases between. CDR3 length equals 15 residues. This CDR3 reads CASSAPGQEAYEQYF. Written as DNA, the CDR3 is TGTGCCAGCAGCGCGCCGGGACAAGAGGCCTACGAGCAGTACTTC.

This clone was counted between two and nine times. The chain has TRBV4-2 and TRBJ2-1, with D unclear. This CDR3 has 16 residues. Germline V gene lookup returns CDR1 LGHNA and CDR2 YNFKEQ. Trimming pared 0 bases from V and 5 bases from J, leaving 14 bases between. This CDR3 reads CASSQEAADFHNEQFF. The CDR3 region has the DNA TGTGCCAGCAGCCAAGAAGCTGCGGATTTCCACAATGAGCAGTTCTTC.

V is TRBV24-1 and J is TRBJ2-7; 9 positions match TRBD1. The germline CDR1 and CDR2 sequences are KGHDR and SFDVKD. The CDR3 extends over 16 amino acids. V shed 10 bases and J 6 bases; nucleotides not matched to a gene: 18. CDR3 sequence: CATEGTRDRDRCEQYF. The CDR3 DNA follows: TGTGCCACGGAGGGAACCCGGGACAGGGATCGTTGCGAGCAGTACTTC.

The CDR3 sequence: CASSQGAGLSTDTQYF. The CDR3 nucleotides are TGCGCCAGCAGCCAAGGGGCAGGCCTTAGCACAGATACGCAGTATTTT. The V and J genes are TRBV4-3 and TRBJ2-3; D not certain. The CDR3 sequence is 16 residues long. V was pared by 1 base and J by 0 bases, with 11 bases between. Germline-derived CDR1 and CDR2 are LGHNA and YSLEER.

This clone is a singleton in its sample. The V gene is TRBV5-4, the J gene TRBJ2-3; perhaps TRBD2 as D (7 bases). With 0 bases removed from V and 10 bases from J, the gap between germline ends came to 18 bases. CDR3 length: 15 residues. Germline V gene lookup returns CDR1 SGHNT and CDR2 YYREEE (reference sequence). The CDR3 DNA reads TGTGCCAGCAGCTTGGATCCTTCGGGGGGCCTCCCGCAGTATTTT. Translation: CASSLDPSGGLPQYF.

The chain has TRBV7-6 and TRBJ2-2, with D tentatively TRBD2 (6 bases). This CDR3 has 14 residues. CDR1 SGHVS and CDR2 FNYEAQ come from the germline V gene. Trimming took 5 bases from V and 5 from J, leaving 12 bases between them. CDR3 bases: TGTGCCAGCAGCCCGGGACTTTTTACCGGGGAGCTGTTTTTT. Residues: CASSPGLFTGELFF.